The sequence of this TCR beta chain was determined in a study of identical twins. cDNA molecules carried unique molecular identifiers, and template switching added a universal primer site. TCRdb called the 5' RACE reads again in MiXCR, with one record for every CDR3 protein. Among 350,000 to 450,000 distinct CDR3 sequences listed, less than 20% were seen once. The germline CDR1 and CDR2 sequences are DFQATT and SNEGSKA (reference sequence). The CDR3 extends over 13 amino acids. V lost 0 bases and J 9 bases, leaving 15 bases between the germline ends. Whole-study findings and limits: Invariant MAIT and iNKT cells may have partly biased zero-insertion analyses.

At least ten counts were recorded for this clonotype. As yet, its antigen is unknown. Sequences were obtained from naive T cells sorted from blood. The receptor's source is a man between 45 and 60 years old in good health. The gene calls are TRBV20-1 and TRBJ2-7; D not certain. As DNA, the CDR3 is TGCAGTGCTAGAGATGTAGGGTACGTTGGGCAGTACTTC. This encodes CSARDVGYVGQYF.